The following is a T cell receptor beta chain sequence with its context. PCR used 60 Vbeta primers and 13 Jbeta primers. TCRdb's copy holds only in-frame clones and misses some; the assay was immunoSEQ multiplex PCR. The sample yields approximately 170,000 clones, around 80% seen once. Germline V gene data show CDR1 as SGDLS and CDR2 as YYNGEE. The CDR3 is 16 residues long. V lost 0 bases to trimming and J lost 8 bases, with 18 bases between them. This record comes from a study of cytomegalovirus exposure and HLA in healthy donors. The overall study: Early released data had 80 million or so unique TCRs, all coming from HLA-typed donors.

This sequence was found in a man aged 40-49 years in good health and CMV-seronegative. This rearrangement joins TRBV9 to TRBJ2-1; D unresolved. Sequencing input: PBMCs. This chain's CDR3 is CASSVGSREVSDEQFF. The DNA of the CDR3 is TGTGCCAGCAGCGTAGGGTCCAGAGAGGTCTCCGATGAGCAGTTCTTC.